This T cell receptor beta chain was profiled in a study of T cell repertoires in cytomegalovirus infection. As for the study in general: Indicated by public TCR beta signatures were CMV infection and matching HLA type. Study results and limitations: The response measured ex vivo was dominated by TCR beta clonotypes (HLA-C-restricted and CMV-specific).

This clonotype was counted ten times or more. What it binds is not known. TCRdb processed the reads anew with MiXCR; each CDR3 protein has one entry. The sample comprises around 170,000 distinct CDR3 sequences, around an eighth of which are singletons, and about a quarter rests with the top ten. Germline loops: CDR1 MDHEN, CDR2 SYDVKM. The V gene end was trimmed by 4 bases and the J gene end by 4 bases; junction bases not matched to a gene: 6. This CDR3 contains 14 residues. The sequenced sample was PBMCs. The receptor was isolated from a human donor in good health (CMV status not recorded). Some clones in this sample may be carry-over from other donors' samples. The gene calls are TRBV28 and TRBJ1-2, with 7 nucleotides matching TRBD1. In DNA form, the CDR3 reads TGTGCCAGCAGTTCAAACAGGGGCCCCTATGGCTACACCTTC. Encoded protein: CASSSNRGPYGYTF.